The clone carrying this TCR beta chain is medium-sized by frequency. Its target is unknown. TRB rearrangements were amplified by touch-down multiplex PCR with mixed TRB-A/B primers. TCRdb derives one entry per CDR3 protein from the multiplex PCR reads, leaving out DNA. In all, the sample yields approximately 6,100 distinct CDR3 sequences. Germline V gives CDR1 SGHNT, CDR2 YENEEA. The CDR3 covers 15 residues. This specimen belongs to a study of T cell clusters in autoimmune cytopenias. Each sample's input was around 270 ng genomic DNA, approximately 37,500 genome equivalents. Study-wide findings and caveats: TRB repertoire shifts in secondary cytopenia and chronic lymphocytic leukemia mostly reflected lymphoma, not autoimmunity.

Sequencing was carried out using peripheral blood. The V gene is TRBV11-3, the J gene TRBJ2-3; as DNA is missing, the TRBD1 call by TCRdb cannot be tested. The TCR was taken from a human donor with an autoimmune cytopenia or autoimmune hepatitis (not recorded which). The CDR3 reads CASSFERGYTDTQYF.